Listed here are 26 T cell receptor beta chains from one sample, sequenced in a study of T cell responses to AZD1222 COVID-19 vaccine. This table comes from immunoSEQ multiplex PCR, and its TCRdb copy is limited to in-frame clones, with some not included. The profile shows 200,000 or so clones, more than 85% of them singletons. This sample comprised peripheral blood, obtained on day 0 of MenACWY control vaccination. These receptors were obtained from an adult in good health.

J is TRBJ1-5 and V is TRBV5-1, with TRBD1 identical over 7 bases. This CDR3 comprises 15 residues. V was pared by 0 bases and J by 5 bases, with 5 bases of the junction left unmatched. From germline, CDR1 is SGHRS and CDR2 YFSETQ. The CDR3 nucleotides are TGCGCCAGCAGCTTGGCCGGACAGGTCCATCAGCCCCAGCATTTT. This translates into CASSLAGQVHQPQHF.

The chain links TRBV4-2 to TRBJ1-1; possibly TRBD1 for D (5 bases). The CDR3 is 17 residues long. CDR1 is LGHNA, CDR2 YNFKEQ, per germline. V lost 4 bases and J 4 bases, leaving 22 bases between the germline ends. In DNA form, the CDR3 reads TGTGCCAGCAGCCCCCAAGGCAGGGACGTTCTGGGCACTGAAGCTTTCTTT. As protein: CASSPQGRDVLGTEAFF.

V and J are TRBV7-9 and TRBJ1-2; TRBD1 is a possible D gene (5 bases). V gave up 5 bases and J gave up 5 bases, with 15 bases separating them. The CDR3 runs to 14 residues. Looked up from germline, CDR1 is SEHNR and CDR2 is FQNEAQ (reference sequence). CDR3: CASSPAGRLYGYTF. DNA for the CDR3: TGTGCCAGCAGCCCGGCGGGACGGCTATATGGCTACACCTTC.

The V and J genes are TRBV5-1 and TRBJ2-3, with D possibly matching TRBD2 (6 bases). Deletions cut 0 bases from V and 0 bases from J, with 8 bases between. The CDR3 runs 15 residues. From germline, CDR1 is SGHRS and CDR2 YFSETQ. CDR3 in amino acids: CASSLAEGSTDTQYF. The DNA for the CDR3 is TGCGCCAGCAGCTTGGCGGAGGGAAGCACAGATACGCAGTATTTT.

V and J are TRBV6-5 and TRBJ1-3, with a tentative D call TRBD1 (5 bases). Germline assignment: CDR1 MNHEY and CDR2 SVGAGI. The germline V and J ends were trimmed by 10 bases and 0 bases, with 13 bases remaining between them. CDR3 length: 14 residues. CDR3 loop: CATRGEISGNTIYF. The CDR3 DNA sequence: TGTGCCACACGGGGGGAGATCTCTGGAAACACCATATATTTT.

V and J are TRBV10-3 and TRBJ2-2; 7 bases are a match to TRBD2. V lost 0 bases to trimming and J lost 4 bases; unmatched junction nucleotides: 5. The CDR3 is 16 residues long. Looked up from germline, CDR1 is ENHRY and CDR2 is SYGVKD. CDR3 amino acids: CAISESTGGGTGELFF. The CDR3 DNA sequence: TGTGCCATCAGTGAGTCGACGGGGGGTGGCACCGGGGAGCTGTTTTTT.

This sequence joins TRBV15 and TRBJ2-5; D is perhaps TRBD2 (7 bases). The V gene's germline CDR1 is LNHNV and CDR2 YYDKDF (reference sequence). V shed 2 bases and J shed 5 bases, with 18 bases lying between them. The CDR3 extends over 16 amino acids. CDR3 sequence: CATSRSGRGAGETQYF. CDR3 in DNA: TGTGCCACCAGCAGATCGGGCCGGGGGGCCGGGGAGACCCAGTACTTC.

The CDR3 bases are TGTGCCAGCAGCGACAGGGCCCTCTCTGGAAACACCATATATTTT. Translated, it gives CASSDRALSGNTIYF. J is TRBJ1-3 and V is TRBV27, with 7 bases identical to TRBD1. This CDR3 region has 15 residues. The germline gives CDR1 MNHEY, CDR2 SMNVEV (reference sequence). V lost 6 bases and J lost 0; bases outside the gene matches: 5.

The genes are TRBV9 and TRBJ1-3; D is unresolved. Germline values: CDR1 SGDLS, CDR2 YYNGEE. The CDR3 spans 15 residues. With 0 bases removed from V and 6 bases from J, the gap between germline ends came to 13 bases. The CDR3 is CASSVAPGRENTIYF. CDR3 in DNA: TGTGCCAGCAGCGTAGCTCCAGGTCGGGAAAACACCATATATTTT.

The CDR3 region is CASSRGTSGGPASYNEQFF. The CDR3 DNA follows: TGTGCCAGCAGTCGGGGGACTAGCGGGGGCCCGGCCTCCTACAATGAGCAGTTCTTC. V usage is TRBV6-4 and J usage is TRBJ2-1; 14 bases match TRBD2. The CDR3 is made up of 19 amino acids. V trimming: 5 bases; J trimming: 0 bases; junction bases outside the gene matches: 9. From germline, CDR1 is MRHNA and CDR2 SNTAGT.

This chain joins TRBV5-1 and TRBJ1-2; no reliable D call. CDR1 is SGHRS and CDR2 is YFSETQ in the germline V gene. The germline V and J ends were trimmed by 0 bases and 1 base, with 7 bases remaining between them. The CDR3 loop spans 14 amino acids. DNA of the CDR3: TGCGCCAGCAGCTTGGAACAGATTAACTATGGCTACACCTTC. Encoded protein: CASSLEQINYGYTF.

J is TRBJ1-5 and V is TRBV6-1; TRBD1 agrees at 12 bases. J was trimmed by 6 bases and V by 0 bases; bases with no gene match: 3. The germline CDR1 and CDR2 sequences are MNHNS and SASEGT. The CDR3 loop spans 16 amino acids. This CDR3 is CASSEAGQGAGQPQHF. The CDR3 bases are TGTGCCAGCAGTGAAGCGGGACAGGGGGCCGGTCAGCCCCAGCATTTT.

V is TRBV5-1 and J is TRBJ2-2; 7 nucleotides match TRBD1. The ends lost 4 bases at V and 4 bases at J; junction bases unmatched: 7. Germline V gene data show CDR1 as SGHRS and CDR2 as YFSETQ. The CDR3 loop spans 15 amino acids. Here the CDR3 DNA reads TGCGCCAGCAGCAAGGGGGCCTCCTCCACCGGGGAGCTGTTTTTT. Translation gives CASSKGASSTGELFF.

In nucleotides, the CDR3 is TGTGCCAGCAGTCTAACAGGGGGCACCGGGGAGCTGTTTTTT. It codes for CASSLTGGTGELFF. The J gene is TRBJ2-2, the V gene TRBV28, with 8 nucleotides matching TRBD1. From germline, CDR1 is MDHEN and CDR2 SYDVKM. The ends lost 5 bases at V and 4 bases at J; junction bases unmatched: 3. The CDR3 consists of 14 residues.

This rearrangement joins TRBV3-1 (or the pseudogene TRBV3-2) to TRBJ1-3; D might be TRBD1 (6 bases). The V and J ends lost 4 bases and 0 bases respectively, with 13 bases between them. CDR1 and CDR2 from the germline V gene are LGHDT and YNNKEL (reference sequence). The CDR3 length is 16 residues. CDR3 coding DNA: TGTGCCAGCAGCCCCCGGACAGATAACTCTGGAAACACCATATATTTT. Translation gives CASSPRTDNSGNTIYF.

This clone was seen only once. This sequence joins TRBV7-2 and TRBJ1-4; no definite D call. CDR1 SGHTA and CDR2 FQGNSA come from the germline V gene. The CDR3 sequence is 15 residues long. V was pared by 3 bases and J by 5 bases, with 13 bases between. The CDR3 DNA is TGTGCCAGCAGCTTCACAAACAGAAGAAATGAAAAACTGTTTTTT. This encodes CASSFTNRRNEKLFF.

The CDR3 sequence: CASSLGDGGTYEQYF. CDR3 DNA sequence: TGTGCCAGCAGCTTAGGGGACGGGGGAACCTACGAGCAGTACTTC. The V and J genes are TRBV11-3 and TRBJ2-7; tentatively, D is TRBD2 (6 bases). V lost 1 base to trimming and J lost 2 bases, with 12 bases between them. Germline CDR1 and CDR2: SGHNT and YENEEA. The CDR3 length is 15 residues.

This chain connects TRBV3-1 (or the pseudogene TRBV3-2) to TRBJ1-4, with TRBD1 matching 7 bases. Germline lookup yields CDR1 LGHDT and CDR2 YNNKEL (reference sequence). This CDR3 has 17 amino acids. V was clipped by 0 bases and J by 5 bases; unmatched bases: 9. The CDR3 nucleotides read TGTGCCAGCAGCCAAGATTCTAGGGACAGCGGAAATGAAAAACTGTTTTTT. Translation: CASSQDSRDSGNEKLFF.

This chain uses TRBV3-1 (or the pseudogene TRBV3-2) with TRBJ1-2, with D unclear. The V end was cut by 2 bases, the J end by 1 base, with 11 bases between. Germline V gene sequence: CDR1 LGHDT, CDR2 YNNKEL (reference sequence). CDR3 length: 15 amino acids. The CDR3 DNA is TGTGCCAGCAGCCAAAGGGTGGGCCTTAACTATGGCTACACCTTC. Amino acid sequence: CASSQRVGLNYGYTF.

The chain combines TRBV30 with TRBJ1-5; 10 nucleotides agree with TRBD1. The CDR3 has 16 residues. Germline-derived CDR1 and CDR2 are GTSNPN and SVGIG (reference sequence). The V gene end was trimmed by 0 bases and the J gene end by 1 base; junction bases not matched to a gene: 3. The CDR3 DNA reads TGTGCCTGGAGTGTTATGGACAGGGGGAGCAATCAGCCCCAGCATTTT. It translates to CAWSVMDRGSNQPQHF. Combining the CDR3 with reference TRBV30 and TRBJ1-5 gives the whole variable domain SQTIHQWPATLVQPVGSPLSLECTVEGTSNPNLYWYRQAAGRGLQLLFYSVGIGQISSEVPQNLSASRPQDRQFILSSKKLLLSDSGFYLCAWSVMDRGSNQPQHFGDGTRLSIL.

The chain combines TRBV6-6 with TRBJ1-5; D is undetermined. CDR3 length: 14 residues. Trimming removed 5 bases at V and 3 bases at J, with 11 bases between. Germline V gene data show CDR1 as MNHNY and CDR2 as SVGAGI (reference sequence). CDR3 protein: CASSRDGYNQPQHF. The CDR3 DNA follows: TGTGCCAGCAGTCGCGACGGGTACAATCAGCCCCAGCATTTT.

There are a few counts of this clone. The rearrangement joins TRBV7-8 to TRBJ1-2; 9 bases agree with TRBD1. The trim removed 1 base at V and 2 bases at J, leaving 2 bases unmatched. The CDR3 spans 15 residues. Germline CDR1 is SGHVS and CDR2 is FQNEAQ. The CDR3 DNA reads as TGTGCCAGCAGCTTAGAGGGGACAGGGAACTATGGCTACACCTTC. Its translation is CASSLEGTGNYGYTF.

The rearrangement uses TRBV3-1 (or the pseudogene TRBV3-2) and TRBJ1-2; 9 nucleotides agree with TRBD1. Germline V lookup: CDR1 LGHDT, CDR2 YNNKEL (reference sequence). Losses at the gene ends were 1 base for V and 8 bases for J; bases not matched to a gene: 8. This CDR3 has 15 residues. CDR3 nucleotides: TGTGCCAGCAGCCAAGCAGGGGGACAGGGAGGGGGCTACACCTTC. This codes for CASSQAGGQGGGYTF.

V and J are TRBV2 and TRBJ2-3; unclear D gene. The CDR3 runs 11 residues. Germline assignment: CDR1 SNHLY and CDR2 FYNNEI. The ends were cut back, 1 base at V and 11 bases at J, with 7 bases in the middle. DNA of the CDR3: TGTGCCAGCAGTGAAGGGAACAAGCAGTATTTT. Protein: CASSEGNKQYF.

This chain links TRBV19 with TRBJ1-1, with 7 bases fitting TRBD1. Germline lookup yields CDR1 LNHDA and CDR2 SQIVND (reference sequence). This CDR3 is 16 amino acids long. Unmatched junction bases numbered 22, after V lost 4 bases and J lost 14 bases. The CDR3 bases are TGTGCCAGTAGTAAGGGAGGAGGAGGGACAGCCCGATTTCGGTTCTTT. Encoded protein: CASSKGGGGTARFRFF.

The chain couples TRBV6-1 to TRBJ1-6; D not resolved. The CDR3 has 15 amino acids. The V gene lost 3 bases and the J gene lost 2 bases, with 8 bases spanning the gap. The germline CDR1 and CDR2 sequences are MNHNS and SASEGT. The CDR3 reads CASSDHGAYNSPLHF. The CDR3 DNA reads TGTGCCAGCAGTGACCACGGGGCCTATAATTCACCCCTCCACTTT.